The 19 T cell receptor beta chains in this list originate from one sample, sequenced in a study of CD8+CD57+ T cells in acquired aplastic anemia. Investigators profiled TCR beta VDJ and CDR3 from genomic DNA template. TCRdb reprocessed the reads via MiXCR and lists one record per CDR3 protein. The sample has about 150,000 distinct CDR3 sequences; about 54% are singletons. Sequencing was done on patients that had shown CD8+CD57+ cell expansion by flow cytometry. Sequenced: sorted CD4+, CD8+, or CD8+CD57+ T cells (not recorded which) from PBMCs. The receptor set was obtained from a human donor with aplastic anemia.

This clonotype came up many times. The chain couples TRBV29-1 to TRBJ2-7; D not resolved. The CDR3 runs 11 residues. Germline V gene data show CDR1 as SQVTM and CDR2 as ANQGSEA. V lost 6 bases and J lost 6, with 12 bases in between. DNA for the CDR3: TGCAGCGTACGATCGTCGGGCGAGCAGTACTTC. It codes for CSVRSSGEQYF.

The chain has TRBV10-1 and TRBJ1-6; D ambiguous. Trimming cost V 10 bases and J 4 bases, with 23 bases left between them. From germline, CDR1 is WNHNN and CDR2 SYGVQD (reference sequence). The CDR3 spans 17 residues. The CDR3 region is CATHWTPSWGYNSPLHF. In nucleotides, the CDR3 is TGCGCCACCCACTGGACTCCCTCCTGGGGTTATAATTCACCCCTCCACTTT.

The V call is TRBV7-8, the J call TRBJ1-2; D is perhaps TRBD1 (5 bases). The CDR3 has 17 amino acids. CDR1 SGHVS and CDR2 FQNEAQ come from the germline V gene. Trimming removed 1 base at V and 3 bases at J, with 18 bases between. The CDR3, as DNA: TGTGCCAGCAGCTTAGTCGGAAGGCCAGGGCAGGACTATGGCTACACCTTC. Amino acid sequence: CASSLVGRPGQDYGYTF.

In its sample, this clonotype was seen many times. The chain combines TRBV20-1 with TRBJ2-7; 10 nucleotides line up with TRBD1. CDR1 DFQATT and CDR2 SNEGSKA come from the germline V gene (reference sequence). Trimming at V came to 1 base and at J to 2 bases, leaving 11 bases not matched to a gene. There are 17 residues in the CDR3. The CDR3 reads CSARVGLGQGSTYEQYF. The CDR3 DNA reads TGCAGTGCTAGAGTTGGTTTGGGACAGGGGTCAACCTACGAGCAGTACTTC.

This sequence joins TRBV7-6 and TRBJ2-7; 11 nucleotides line up with TRBD1. The CDR3 contains 14 residues. J lost 6 bases, V lost 7 bases, and 8 bases had no gene match. Germline V gene sequence: CDR1 SGHVS, CDR2 FNYEAQ. The CDR3 region has the DNA TGTGCCAGCACTCAGGGGACAGGGGGGTCCGAGCAGTACTTC. Protein: CASTQGTGGSEQYF. The full variable domain, its missing parts supplied by reference TRBV7-6 and TRBJ2-7, is GAGVSQSPRYKVTKRGQDVALRCDPISGHVSLYWYRQALGQGPEFLTYFNYEAQQDKSGLPNDRFSAERPEGSISTLTIQRTEQRDSAMYRCASTQGTGGSEQYFGPGTRLTVT.

The V gene is TRBV20-1, the J gene TRBJ1-6; D remains unclear. The CDR3 loop spans 16 amino acids. V lost 1 base and J 6 bases, leaving 16 bases between the germline ends. In germline, CDR1 is DFQATT, CDR2 SNEGSKA (reference sequence). DNA for the CDR3: TGCAGTGCTAGAGGAGGGCGGGAAGGGCTTAATTCACCCCTCCACTTT. Protein product: CSARGGREGLNSPLHF.

V gene TRBV6-1 combines with J gene TRBJ1-1; D remains ambiguous. With 5 bases removed from V and 5 bases from J, the gap between germline ends came to 12 bases. The V gene's germline CDR1 is MNHNS and CDR2 SASEGT. The CDR3 is made up of 13 amino acids. The CDR3, as DNA: TGTGCCAGCAGTCGCGAGGGCTATACTGAAGCTTTCTTT. Protein sequence: CASSREGYTEAFF.

The V gene is TRBV19, the J gene TRBJ1-1, with TRBD1 as a possible D gene (5 bases). V shed 8 bases and J shed 1 base, with 8 bases lying between them. CDR3 length: 12 residues. The germline V gene has CDR1 LNHDA and CDR2 SQIVND (reference sequence). The CDR3 nucleotides are TGTGCCAGTGACGACAGGAACACTGAAGCTTTCTTT. Protein product: CASDDRNTEAFF. The whole variable domain, filled in from reference TRBV19 and TRBJ1-1, reads DGGITQSPKYLFRKEGQNVTLSCEQNLNHDAMYWYRQDPGQGLRLIYYSQIVNDFQKGDIAEGYSVSREKKESFPLTVTSAQKNPTAFYLCASDDRNTEAFFGQGTRLTVV.

The gene calls are TRBV20-1 and TRBJ2-1; 9 nucleotides agree with TRBD1. CDR1 and CDR2 (germline): DFQATT, SNEGSKA (reference sequence). The CDR3 is 14 amino acids. Trimming at V came to 2 bases and at J to 10 bases, leaving 9 bases not matched to a gene. The CDR3 protein is CSARQRTGVGEQFF. As DNA, the CDR3 is TGCAGTGCTAGACAAAGGACAGGGGTGGGAGAGCAGTTCTTC.

This chain uses TRBV2 with TRBJ2-7; 9 positions agree with TRBD2. Per the germline V gene, CDR1 is SNHLY and CDR2 is FYNNEI. CDR3 length: 16 amino acids. Losses at the gene ends were 4 bases for V and 2 bases for J; bases not matched to a gene: 9. The CDR3 nucleotides are TGTGCCAGCAGTGCTAGAGTACTAGCGGGTACCTACGAGCAGTACTTC. The encoded protein is CASSARVLAGTYEQYF.

This clonotype was seen many times. The chain has TRBV7-9 and TRBJ1-2; 7 bases line up with TRBD1. Germline values: CDR1 SEHNR, CDR2 FQNEAQ (reference sequence). The V gene end was trimmed by 3 bases and the J gene end by 3 bases; junction bases not matched to a gene: 1. The CDR3 consists of 13 residues. CDR3 region: CASSFTGDYGYTF. CDR3 nucleotides: TGTGCCAGCAGCTTTACAGGGGACTATGGCTACACCTTC.

The V gene is TRBV19, the J gene TRBJ2-5, with D unclear. Germline CDR1 reads LNHDA; CDR2 reads SQIVND (reference sequence). The CDR3 has 13 residues. The ends were cut back, 3 bases at V and 2 bases at J, with 7 bases in the middle. This CDR3 is CASSIRPQETQYF. The CDR3 nucleotides are TGTGCCAGTAGTATTCGACCGCAAGAGACCCAGTACTTC.

This chain connects TRBV5-1 to TRBJ1-1, with 9 bases aligning to TRBD1. The CDR3 sequence is 15 residues long. V was pared by 3 bases and J by 7 bases, with 10 bases of the junction left unmatched. Germline V gene data show CDR1 as SGHRS and CDR2 as YFSETQ. The CDR3 DNA is TGCGCCAGCAGCTCACTCCGGGACAGGGACTATGAAGCTTTCTTT. It codes for CASSSLRDRDYEAFF.

Regarding this clonotype: The germline gene is not matched at one end of the junction; a read error may be the cause. The rearrangement uses TRBV24-1 and TRBJ2-7, with D perhaps matching TRBD1 (5 bases). This CDR3 has 13 amino acids. In germline, CDR1 is KGHDR, CDR2 SFDVKD. The CDR3 nucleotides read TGTGCCACCAGTGATCCTCAGGGATACGAGCGGTACTTC. This encodes CATSDPQGYERYF.

This clonotype has at least ten counts. The rearrangement links TRBV7-9 to TRBJ2-1; tentative D call: TRBD2 (6 bases). V was cut by 5 bases and J by 2 bases, with 13 bases left in between. Germline assignment: CDR1 SEHNR and CDR2 FQNEAQ (reference sequence). The CDR3 length is 15 residues. CDR3 DNA sequence: TGTGCCAGCAGCCCACCGGGACTGCCCTACAATGAGCAGTTCTTC. It encodes CASSPPGLPYNEQFF.

The rearrangement links TRBV6-2 or TRBV6-3 to TRBJ1-5, with 9 bases matching TRBD1. V was pared by 6 bases and J by 4 bases, with 7 bases of the junction left unmatched. The CDR3 sequence is 15 residues long. Per the germline V gene, CDR1 is MNHEY and CDR2 is SVGEGT. CDR3 protein: CASSSGTGPNQPQHF. The CDR3 coding sequence is TGTGCCAGCAGCTCTGGGACAGGGCCAAATCAGCCCCAGCATTTT.

The rearrangement links TRBV7-8 to TRBJ2-7; TRBD2 agrees at 10 bases. V was pared by 4 bases and J by 5 bases, with 8 bases of the junction left unmatched. This CDR3 is built from 15 residues. CDR1 is SGHVS and CDR2 is FQNEAQ in the germline V gene. The CDR3 region has the DNA TGTGCCAGCAGCTCCGGGGCTAGCGGGAGCCACGAGCAGTACTTC. Protein: CASSSGASGSHEQYF.

The chain uses TRBV6-4 and TRBJ2-3, with a tentative D call TRBD1 (5 bases). Germline-derived CDR1 and CDR2 are MRHNA and SNTAGT. The V end was cut by 0 bases, the J end by 4 bases, with 11 bases between. The CDR3 has 15 amino acids. CDR3 sequence reads: CASSDSKAGPDTQYF. The CDR3 DNA sequence: TGTGCCAGCAGTGACTCGAAGGCAGGGCCAGATACGCAGTATTTT.

This rearrangement joins TRBV19 to TRBJ2-4; D gene ambiguous. V was clipped by 6 bases and J by 7 bases, with 4 bases between them. The CDR3 is 10 residues long. The germline V gene encodes CDR1 LNHDA and CDR2 SQIVND (reference sequence). The CDR3 spells CASSGNIQYF. DNA of the CDR3: TGTGCCAGTAGCGGCAACATTCAGTACTTC.